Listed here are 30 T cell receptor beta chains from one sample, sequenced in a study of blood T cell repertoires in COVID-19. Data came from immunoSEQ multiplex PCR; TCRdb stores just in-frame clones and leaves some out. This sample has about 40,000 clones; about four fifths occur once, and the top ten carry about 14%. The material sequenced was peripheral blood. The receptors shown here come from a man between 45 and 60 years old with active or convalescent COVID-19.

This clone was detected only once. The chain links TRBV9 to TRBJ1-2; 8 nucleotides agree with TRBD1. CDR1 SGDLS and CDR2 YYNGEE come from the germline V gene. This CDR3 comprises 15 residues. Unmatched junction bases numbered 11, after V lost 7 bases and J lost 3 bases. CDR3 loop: CASYNPQGGDYGYTF. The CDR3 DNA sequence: TGTGCCAGCTATAATCCACAGGGGGGAGACTATGGCTACACCTTC.

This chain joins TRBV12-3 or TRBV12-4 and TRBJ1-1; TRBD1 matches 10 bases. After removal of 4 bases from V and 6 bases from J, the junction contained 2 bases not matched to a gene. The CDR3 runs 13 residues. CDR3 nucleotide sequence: TGTGCCAGCAGTTGGGGGACAGGGGCTGAAGCTTTCTTT. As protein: CASSWGTGAEAFF.

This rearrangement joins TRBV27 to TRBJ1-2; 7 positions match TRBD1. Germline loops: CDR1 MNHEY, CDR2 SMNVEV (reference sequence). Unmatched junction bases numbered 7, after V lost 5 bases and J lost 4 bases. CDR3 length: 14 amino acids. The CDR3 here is CASSQRTGRYGYTF. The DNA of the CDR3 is TGTGCCAGCAGTCAAAGGACAGGCCGCTATGGCTACACCTTC.

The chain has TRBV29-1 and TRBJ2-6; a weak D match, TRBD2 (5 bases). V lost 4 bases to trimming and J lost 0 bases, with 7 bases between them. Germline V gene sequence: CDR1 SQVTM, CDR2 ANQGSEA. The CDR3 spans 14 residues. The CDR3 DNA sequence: TGCAGCGTTGGGGAGTCCTCTGGGGCCAACGTCCTGACTTTC. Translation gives CSVGESSGANVLTF.

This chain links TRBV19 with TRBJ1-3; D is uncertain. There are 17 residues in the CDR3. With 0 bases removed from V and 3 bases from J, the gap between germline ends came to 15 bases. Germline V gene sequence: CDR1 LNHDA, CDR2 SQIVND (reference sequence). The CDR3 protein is CASSIDERRIGGNTIYF. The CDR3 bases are TGTGCCAGTAGTATAGATGAACGGCGGATTGGTGGAAACACCATATATTTT.

The CDR3 DNA reads TGTGCCAGCAGCGTGGCCCCCGGACAGGGTACTAATGAAAAACTGTTTTTT. Its translation is CASSVAPGQGTNEKLFF. V and J are TRBV9 and TRBJ1-4; 8 bases agree with TRBD1. Germline lookup yields CDR1 SGDLS and CDR2 YYNGEE. The CDR3 totals 17 residues. Trimming removed 2 bases from V and 2 bases from J; junction bases left unmatched: 8. Based on the CDR3 plus reference TRBV9 and TRBJ1-4, the full variable domain is DSGVTQTPKHLITATGQRVTLRCSPRSGDLSVYWYQQSLDQGLQFLIQYYNGEERAKGNILERFSAQQFPDLHSELNLSSLELGDSALYFCASSVAPGQGTNEKLFFGSGTQLSVL.

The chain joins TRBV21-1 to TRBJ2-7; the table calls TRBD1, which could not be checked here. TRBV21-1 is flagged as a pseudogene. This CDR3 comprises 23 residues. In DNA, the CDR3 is TGTGCCAGCAGCAAATTACCCACGAACCGGGACAGGCTTCTATGCGCCGTGCTCGAGGGGCAGTACTTC. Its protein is CASSKLPTNRDRLLCAVLEGQYF.

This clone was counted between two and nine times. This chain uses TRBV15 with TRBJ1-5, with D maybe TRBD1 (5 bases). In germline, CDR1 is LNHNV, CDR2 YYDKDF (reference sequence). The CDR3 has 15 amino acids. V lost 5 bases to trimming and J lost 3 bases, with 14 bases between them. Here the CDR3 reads CATSGSRQINQPQHF. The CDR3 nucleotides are TGTGCCACCAGCGGTTCCCGACAGATCAATCAGCCCCAGCATTTT.

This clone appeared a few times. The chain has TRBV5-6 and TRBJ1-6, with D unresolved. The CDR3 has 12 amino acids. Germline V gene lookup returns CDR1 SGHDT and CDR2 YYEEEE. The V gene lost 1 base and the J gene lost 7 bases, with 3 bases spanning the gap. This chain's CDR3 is CASSLQNSPLHF. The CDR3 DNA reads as TGTGCCAGCAGCTTGCAGAATTCACCCCTCCACTTT. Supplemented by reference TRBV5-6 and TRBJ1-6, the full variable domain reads DAGVTQSPTHLIKTRGQQVTLRCSPKSGHDTVSWYQQALGQGPQFIFQYYEEEERQRGNFPDRFSGHQFPNYSSELNVNALLLGDSALYLCASSLQNSPLHFGNGTRLTVT.

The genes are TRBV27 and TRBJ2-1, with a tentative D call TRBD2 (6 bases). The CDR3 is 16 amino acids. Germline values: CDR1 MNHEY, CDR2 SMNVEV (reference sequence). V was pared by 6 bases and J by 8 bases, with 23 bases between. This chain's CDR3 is CASRQQQRAGKDEQFF. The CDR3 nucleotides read TGTGCCAGCAGACAACAGCAGCGGGCGGGCAAAGATGAGCAGTTCTTC.

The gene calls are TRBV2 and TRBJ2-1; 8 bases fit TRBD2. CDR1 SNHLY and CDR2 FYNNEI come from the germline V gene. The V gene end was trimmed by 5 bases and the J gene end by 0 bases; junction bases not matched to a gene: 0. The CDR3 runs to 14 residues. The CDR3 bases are TGTGCCAGCAGTCGGGGGGGCTCCTACAATGAGCAGTTCTTC. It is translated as CASSRGGSYNEQFF.

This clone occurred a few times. CDR3 sequence (DNA): TGCAGCGTTGCGGGGGGAAACATTCAGTACTTC. Residues: CSVAGGNIQYF. The genes are TRBV29-1 and TRBJ2-4; 7 nucleotides match TRBD2. The CDR3 has 11 residues. V dropped 4 bases and J dropped 6; count of bases not matched to a gene: 0. In germline, CDR1 is SQVTM, CDR2 ANQGSEA.

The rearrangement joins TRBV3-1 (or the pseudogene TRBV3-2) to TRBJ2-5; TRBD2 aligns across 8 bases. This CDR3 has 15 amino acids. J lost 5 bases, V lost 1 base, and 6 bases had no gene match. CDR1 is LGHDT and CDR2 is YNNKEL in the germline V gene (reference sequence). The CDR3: CASSQGLATLETQYF. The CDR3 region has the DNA TGTGCCAGCAGCCAAGGACTAGCGACGTTGGAGACCCAGTACTTC.

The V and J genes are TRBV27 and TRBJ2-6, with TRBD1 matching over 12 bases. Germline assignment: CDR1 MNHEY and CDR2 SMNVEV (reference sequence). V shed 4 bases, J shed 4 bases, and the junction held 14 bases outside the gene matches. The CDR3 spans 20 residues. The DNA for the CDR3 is TGTGCCAGCAGTTCCCTCCCGGGGACAGGGGGCTCCAAAGGGGCCAACGTCCTGACTTTC. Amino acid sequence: CASSSLPGTGGSKGANVLTF.

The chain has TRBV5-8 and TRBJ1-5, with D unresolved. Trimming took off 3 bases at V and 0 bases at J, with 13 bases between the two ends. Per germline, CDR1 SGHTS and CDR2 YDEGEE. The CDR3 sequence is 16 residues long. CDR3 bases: TGTGCCAGCAGCTCCGGGGAGGCAATTAGCAATCAGCCCCAGCATTTT. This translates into CASSSGEAISNQPQHF.

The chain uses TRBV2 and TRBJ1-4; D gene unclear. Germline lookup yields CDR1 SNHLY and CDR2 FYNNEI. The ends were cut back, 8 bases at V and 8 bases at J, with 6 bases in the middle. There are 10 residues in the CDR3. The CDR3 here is CASGGEKLFF. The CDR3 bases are TGTGCCAGCGGAGGGGAAAAACTGTTTTTT.

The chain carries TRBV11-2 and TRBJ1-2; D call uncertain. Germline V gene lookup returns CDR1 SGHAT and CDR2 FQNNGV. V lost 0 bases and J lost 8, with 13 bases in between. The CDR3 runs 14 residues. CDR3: CASSLDAGEGGYTF. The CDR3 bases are TGTGCCAGCAGCTTAGATGCGGGAGAGGGAGGCTACACCTTC.

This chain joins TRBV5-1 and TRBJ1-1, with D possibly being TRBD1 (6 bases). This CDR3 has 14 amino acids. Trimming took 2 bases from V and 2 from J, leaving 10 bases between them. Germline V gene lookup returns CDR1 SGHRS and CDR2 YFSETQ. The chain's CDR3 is CASSLGQFNTEAFF. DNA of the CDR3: TGCGCCAGCAGCTTAGGACAGTTCAACACTGAAGCTTTCTTT.

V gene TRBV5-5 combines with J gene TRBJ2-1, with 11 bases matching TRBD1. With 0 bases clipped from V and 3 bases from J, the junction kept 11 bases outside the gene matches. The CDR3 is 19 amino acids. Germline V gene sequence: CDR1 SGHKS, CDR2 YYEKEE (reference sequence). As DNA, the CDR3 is TGTGCCAGCAGCTTGGTGGGACAGGGGGTGTGGGTGAACTACAATGAGCAGTTCTTC. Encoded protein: CASSLVGQGVWVNYNEQFF.

The CDR3 nucleotides read TGTGCCAGCAGAACCGTGGGAGGAGCGGCAACGGTTGGCTACACCTTC. It translates to CASRTVGGAATVGYTF. The V gene is TRBV2, the J gene TRBJ1-2; no firm D call. Trimming pared 6 bases from V and 7 bases from J, leaving 24 bases between. This CDR3 has 16 residues. Germline values: CDR1 SNHLY, CDR2 FYNNEI.

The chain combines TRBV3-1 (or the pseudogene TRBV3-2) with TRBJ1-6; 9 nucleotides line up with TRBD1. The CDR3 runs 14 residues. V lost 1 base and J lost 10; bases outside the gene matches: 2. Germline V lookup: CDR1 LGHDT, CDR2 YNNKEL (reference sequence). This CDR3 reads CASSQVGQGSPLHF. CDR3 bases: TGTGCCAGCAGCCAAGTCGGACAGGGGTCACCCCTCCACTTT.

The CDR3 sequence is CASSSGHRTDTQYF. CDR3 DNA sequence: TGCGCCAGCAGCTCGGGACACCGTACGGATACGCAGTATTTT. V and J are TRBV10-1 and TRBJ2-3, with TRBD1 as a possible D gene (6 bases). The germline CDR1 and CDR2 sequences are WNHNN and SYGVQD (reference sequence). V lost 6 bases, J lost 6 bases, and 16 bases lay in between. CDR3 length: 14 residues.

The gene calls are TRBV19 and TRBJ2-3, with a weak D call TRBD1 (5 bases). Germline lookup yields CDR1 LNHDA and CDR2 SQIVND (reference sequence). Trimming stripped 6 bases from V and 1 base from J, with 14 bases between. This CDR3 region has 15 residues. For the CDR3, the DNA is TGTGCCAGTAGCCTTATTGGGGCCGGCACAGATACGCAGTATTTT. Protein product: CASSLIGAGTDTQYF. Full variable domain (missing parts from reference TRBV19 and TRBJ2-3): DGGITQSPKYLFRKEGQNVTLSCEQNLNHDAMYWYRQDPGQGLRLIYYSQIVNDFQKGDIAEGYSVSREKKESFPLTVTSAQKNPTAFYLCASSLIGAGTDTQYFGPGTRLTVL.

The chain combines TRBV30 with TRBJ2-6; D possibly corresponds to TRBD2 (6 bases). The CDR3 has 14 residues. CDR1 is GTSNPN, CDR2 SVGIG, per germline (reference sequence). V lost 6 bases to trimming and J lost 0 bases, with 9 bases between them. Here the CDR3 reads CACPGVSGANVLTF. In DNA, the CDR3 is TGTGCCTGCCCGGGAGTCTCTGGGGCCAACGTCCTGACTTTC. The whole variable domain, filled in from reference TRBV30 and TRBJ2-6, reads SQTIHQWPATLVQPVGSPLSLECTVEGTSNPNLYWYRQAAGRGLQLLFYSVGIGQISSEVPQNLSASRPQDRQFILSSKKLLLSDSGFYLCACPGVSGANVLTFGAGSRLTVL.

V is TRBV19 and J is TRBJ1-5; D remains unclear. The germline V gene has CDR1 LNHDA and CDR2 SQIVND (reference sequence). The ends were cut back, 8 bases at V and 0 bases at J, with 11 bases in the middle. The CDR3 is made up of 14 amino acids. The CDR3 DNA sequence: TGTGCCAGTTCATCGGTGAATAGCAATCAGCCCCAGCATTTT. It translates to CASSSVNSNQPQHF.

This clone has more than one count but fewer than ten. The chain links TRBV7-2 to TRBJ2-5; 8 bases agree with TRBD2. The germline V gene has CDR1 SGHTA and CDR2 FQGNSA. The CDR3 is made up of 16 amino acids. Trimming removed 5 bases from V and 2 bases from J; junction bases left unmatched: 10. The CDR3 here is CASSMTAGAIQETQYF. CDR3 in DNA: TGTGCCAGCAGCATGACAGCGGGGGCTATTCAAGAGACCCAGTACTTC.

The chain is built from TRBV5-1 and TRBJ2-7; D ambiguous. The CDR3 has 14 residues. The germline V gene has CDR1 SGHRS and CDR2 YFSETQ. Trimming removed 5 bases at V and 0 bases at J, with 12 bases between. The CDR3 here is CASRVGEYSYEQYF. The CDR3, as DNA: TGCGCCAGCAGAGTAGGAGAGTACTCCTACGAGCAGTACTTC. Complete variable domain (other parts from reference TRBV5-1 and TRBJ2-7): KAGVTQTPRYLIKTRGQQVTLSCSPISGHRSVSWYQQTPGQGLQFLFEYFSETQRNKGNFPGRFSGRQFSNSRSEMNVSTLELGDSALYLCASRVGEYSYEQYFGPGTRLTVT.

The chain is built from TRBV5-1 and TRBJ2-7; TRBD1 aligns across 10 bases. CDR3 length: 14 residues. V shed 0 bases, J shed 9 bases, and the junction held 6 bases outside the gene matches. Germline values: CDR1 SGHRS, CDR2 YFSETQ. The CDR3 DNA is TGCGCCAGCAGCTTGGGACAGGGGGCCCAGGGGCAGTACTTC. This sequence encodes CASSLGQGAQGQYF.

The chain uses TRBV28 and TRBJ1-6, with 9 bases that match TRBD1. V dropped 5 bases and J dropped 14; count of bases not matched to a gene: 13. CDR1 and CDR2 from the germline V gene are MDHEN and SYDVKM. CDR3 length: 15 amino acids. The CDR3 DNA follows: TGTGCCAGCAGTGGCACCGACAGGGGGTTTAGCACCCTCCACTTT. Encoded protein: CASSGTDRGFSTLHF.

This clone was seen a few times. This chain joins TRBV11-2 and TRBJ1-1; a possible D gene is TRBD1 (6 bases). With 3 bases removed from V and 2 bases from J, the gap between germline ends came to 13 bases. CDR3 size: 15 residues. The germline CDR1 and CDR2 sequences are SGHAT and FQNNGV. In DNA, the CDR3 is TGTGCCAGCAGCTTGTGGGGGCAGGGTAACACTGAAGCTTTCTTT. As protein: CASSLWGQGNTEAFF.